This T cell receptor (beta chain) was recovered during a study of tumor and adjacent non-tumor tissue in lung cancer. The study's findings and limits: Compared with tumor, normal lung showed significantly lower TCR diversity. Tumor TCR diversity, when higher, was linked to shorter survival.

The library came from three nested PCR rounds adapted from ARM-PCR protocols. MiXCR, applied by TCRdb to the multiplex PCR reads, yields one record per CDR3 protein. The sample has approximately 79,000 distinct CDR3 sequences, more than 65% seen once. RNA was extracted from bulk tissue without any cell sorting. Distant lung tissue was collected more than 3 cm away from the tumor edge. The length of the CDR3 is 15 residues. On this clonotype: No antigen is known for it. One end of the junction does not line up with germline, which may come from a read error.

The clonotype originates from a man between 70 and 80 years old with non-small cell lung cancer. The sample taken for sequencing was distant non-tumor lung tissue. V usage is TRBV12-3 or TRBV12-4 and J usage is TRBJ1-5; 10 nucleotides match TRBD1. The CDR3 nucleotides are TGTGCAAGCAGTTTAGCGACAGGGGGCAATGAGCCCCAGCATTTT. Translation gives CASSLATGGNEPQHF.